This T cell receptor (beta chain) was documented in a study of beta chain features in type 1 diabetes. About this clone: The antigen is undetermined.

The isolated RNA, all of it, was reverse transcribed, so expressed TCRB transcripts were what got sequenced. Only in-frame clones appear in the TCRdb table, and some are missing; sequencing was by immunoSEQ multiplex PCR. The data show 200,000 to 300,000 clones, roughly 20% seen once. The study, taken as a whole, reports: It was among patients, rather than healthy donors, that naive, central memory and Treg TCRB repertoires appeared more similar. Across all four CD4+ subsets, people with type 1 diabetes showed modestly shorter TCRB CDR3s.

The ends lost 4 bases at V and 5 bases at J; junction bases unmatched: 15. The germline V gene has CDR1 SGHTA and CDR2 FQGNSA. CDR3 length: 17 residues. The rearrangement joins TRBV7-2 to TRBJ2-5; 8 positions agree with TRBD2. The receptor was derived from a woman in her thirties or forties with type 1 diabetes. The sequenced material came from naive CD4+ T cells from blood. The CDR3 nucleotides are TGTGCCAGCAGCTCCCTCGGGGGGGTTTATAGGTTTGAGACCCAGTACTTC. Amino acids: CASSSLGGVYRFETQYF.